This T cell receptor (beta chain) comes out of a study of blood T cell repertoires in COVID-19 (dated by TCRdb to the early 2020s). With regard to the full study: Samples covering the acute and convalescent phases of COVID-19 were provided by collaborators in the United States, Italy and Spain. Where HLA class I and class II types were available, the types were taken from metadata supplied by the sample provider, not from assay-based typing. The repertoires were released in a freely available public database meant as a resource for research on the immune response to SARS-CoV-2. The dataset comprised deeply sampled blood TCRbeta repertoires from subjects exposed to, actively infected with, or recovered from COVID-19. The samples were drawn from the first 160 participants of the ongoing ImmuneRACE study and from 1,254 subjects provided by 6 global collaborators. Sample metadata almost always included a de-identified subject ID, COVID-19 status, age in years and sex. The prospective study material was composed of cDNA or gDNA derived from T cells, B-cell-depleted T cells, or PBMCs. On the study overall, not on this receptor specifically: How much clinical and demographic metadata was included differed by source and by participant, and the metadata was provided uncurated.

In the case of this clone: The antigen it recognizes is unknown. No qualities accompany the bases; no much larger clone lies one base away.

The collaborating institutions used their own protocols to collect whole blood in K2EDTA tubes. Collaborator samples were shipped for TCRbeta analysis as frozen whole blood, isolated PBMCs, or DNA extracted from either sample type. Spanning cysteine to phenylalanine, the CDR3 consists of 14 amino acids. The read is trimmed to its CDR3 DNA, 42 bases read in frame from base 1. Germline trimming: 1 base from V, 7 bases from J; junction bases outside gene matches: 3. The immunoSEQ Assay, a bias-controlled multiplex PCR, was used to amplify TCRbeta CDR3 regions from genomic DNA. The original methods were these. The number of nucleated cells in each sample was estimated by amplification of reference gene primers within the assay. To quantify the absolute abundance of each unique TCRbeta CDR3 rearrangement, sequence reads were collapsed and filtered. Productive Simpson clonality was computed per sample as the square root of Simpson's diversity index over productive rearrangements. Held by TCRdb, this immuneACCESS table contains in-frame sequences only and omits some clones. Under half of the omission traces to an unresolved V gene where checked; the cause of the rest is unknown. The V and J calls and clone size are taken from that table; D and trimming were inferred from the DNA. A total of some 38,000 clones appear in this sample, roughly 80% of them only once. The top ten constitute 9% to 10% of the sample.

The sequencing sample was made of peripheral blood. The chain joins TRBV5-3 to TRBJ1-4; the central 8 bases match TRBD1. TRBV5-3 is an ORF; its function is uncertain. This sequence originates from a man in his 60s in a cohort sampled during active COVID-19. CDR3 sequence: CARSLRQGAEKLFF. The sequenced DNA: TGTGCCAGAAGCTTGAGGCAGGGGGCTGAAAAACTGTTTTTT.